This T cell receptor beta chain stems from a study of identical twins. All donors were healthy Caucasians. The V end lost 3 bases, the J end lost 7 bases, and 28 bases lay between the germline ends. The V gene's germline CDR1 is KGHSH and CDR2 LQKENI. There are 18 residues in the CDR3. In this sample, this clonotype turned up a few times. TCRdb recomputed calls from the 5' RACE reads with MiXCR, one row per CDR3 protein. This table holds nearly 200,000 distinct CDR3 sequences, 15% to 20% found once. These records were also assigned to another study, of T cells expressing NK-cell markers.

The rearrangement joins TRBV18 to TRBJ2-7; the D gene could be TRBD1 or TRBD2 (6 bases each). Sequenced input: CD8+ T cells sorted from blood. This clonotype was obtained from a young woman in good health. The CDR3 spells CASSPPPDSFALGGEQYF. Written as DNA, the CDR3 is TGTGCCAGCTCACCTCCGCCGGACAGCTTCGCCCTGGGGGGAGAGCAGTACTTC.